The clone carrying this T cell receptor beta chain has a count of ten or more. This sample was taken from a study of spatial heterogeneity in lung cancer. The time point: sample taken at primary tumor resection. TCRdb passed the 5' RACE reads through MiXCR, listing each CDR3 protein once. The table records around 3,000 distinct CDR3 sequences, 4.7% of them present only once. V was shortened by 4 bases and J by 1 base, with 17 bases between the two germline ends. CDR1 SGHRS and CDR2 YFSETQ come from the germline V gene. The CDR3 covers 16 residues. The TCR originated in a male donor with early-stage non-small cell lung cancer. The sample consisted of normal lung tissue next to the tumor, taken at surgery. The chain combines TRBV5-1 with TRBJ1-1; D is uncertain. The CDR3 nucleotides read TGCGCCAGCAGCCCCGGGTCCCGATCTAGGAACACTGAAGCTTTCTTT. Translated, it gives CASSPGSRSRNTEAFF.